This T cell receptor (beta chain) was obtained from a study of regulatory T cells in long-lasting Graves disease. General study points: Public clonotype sharing was higher in persistent than newly diagnosed patients. Segments TRBV28, TRBJ1-2 and TRBJ2-5 showed preferential usage in persistent disease.

V shed 5 bases and J shed 2 bases, with 13 bases lying between them. The CDR3 is 14 amino acids. Germline V gene lookup returns CDR1 SGHNT and CDR2 YENEEA. This clonotype occurred many times. What it recognizes is unknown. The sample's time point: newly diagnosed GD, antithyroid drugs for less than 3 months. There was RNA extracted from PBMCs, and the TCR library was made from it. Those enrolled as patients came out of an endocrinology department in Xi'an, China. Sequencing libraries for TCR beta were prepared with iRepertoire HTBI primers and Arm-PCR of CDR3 regions. How the authors handled the data: Analysis of the samples identified roughly 62 TRBV and 13 to 15 TRBJ segments. TCRdb analysed the multiplex PCR reads with MiXCR anew, one entry per CDR3 protein. These V and J calls originate from TCRdb's pipeline instead of the authors' own analysis. Of about 220,000 distinct CDR3 sequences listed, roughly 19% are singletons.

A further study also used this sample, focusing on T cells in Graves' hyperthyroidism and ophthalmopathy.

This TCR was recovered from a woman younger than 45 with Graves disease. Material: peripheral blood mononuclear cells (PBMCs), obtained at new diagnosis, from a patient treated with antithyroid drugs. This rearrangement joins TRBV11-3 to TRBJ2-7; D may correspond to TRBD1 or TRBD2 (5 bases each). CDR3 region: CASSLSRGTYEQYF. The DNA for the CDR3 is TGTGCCAGCAGCCTAAGCCGGGGCACCTACGAGCAGTACTTC.